These T cell receptor beta chains were read from a single sample in a study of OX40 agonist ivuxolimab in advanced cancers. This table comes from immunoSEQ multiplex PCR, and its TCRdb copy is limited to in-frame clones, with some not included. Counted here are approximately 50,000 clones, around 83% occurring once; the ten biggest clones make up 0.6% to 0.8%. The sample was CD4+ or CD8+ T cells sorted from blood, taken in a trial of the OX40 agonist ivuxolimab. All receptors come from an adult with an advanced solid tumor such as melanoma, head and neck, liver or kidney cancer. The conserved cysteine and the conserved F or W are not part of the CDR3 here.

TRBV5-1	TRBJ2-3	ASSRTPSGSSTDTQY
TRBV6-6	TRBJ1-4	ASSYVPYEKLF
TRBV19	TRBJ2-7	ASSRAGGRKTYEQY
TRBV7-2	TRBJ2-5	ASSQTRSVETQY
TRBV9	TRBJ1-6	ASSVRGGDSPLH
TRBV6-5	TRBJ1-2	ASSYSRTGGGYGYT
TRBV28	TRBJ2-3	ASSLYSGRATDTQY
TRBV9	TRBJ2-3	ASSPGLSTDTQY
TRBV30	TRBJ1-2	AWSVTAYGYT
TRBV19	TRBJ2-1	ASSPGWRGGRNEQF
TRBV28	TRBJ2-1	ASSLELASSYNEQF
TRBV11-1	TRBJ1-1	ASSPRGRIEAF
TRBV4-2	TRBJ1-1	ASSQGQGAVTEAF
TRBV7-8	TRBJ1-5	ASRAPASGLTNQPQH
TRBV4-2	TRBJ1-6	ASSQDLVMNSPLH
TRBV18	TRBJ2-7	ASSQSQREVVLEQY
TRBV28	TRBJ2-7	ASSLFQGRYEQY
TRBV7-9	TRBJ1-2	ASSLRGDRWGGYT
TRBV4-1	TRBJ1-4	ASSQGTGFHEKLF
TRBV30	TRBJ1-5	AWSPQGYQPQH
TRBV19	TRBJ1-1	ASSFRGGGTEAF
TRBV29-1	TRBJ1-2	SVPSSPTTNYGYT
TRBV7-8	TRBJ1-1	ASRITAITNTEAF
TRBV2	TRBJ1-1	ASRRGGWTEAF
TRBV5-5	TRBJ1-3	ASSLVEGEIGNTIY
TRBV19	TRBJ2-7	ASSIGTGGENEQY
TRBV2	TRBJ1-2	ASSVQTRNGYT
TRBV6-7	TRBJ2-6	ASITGTSGGHLSGANVLT